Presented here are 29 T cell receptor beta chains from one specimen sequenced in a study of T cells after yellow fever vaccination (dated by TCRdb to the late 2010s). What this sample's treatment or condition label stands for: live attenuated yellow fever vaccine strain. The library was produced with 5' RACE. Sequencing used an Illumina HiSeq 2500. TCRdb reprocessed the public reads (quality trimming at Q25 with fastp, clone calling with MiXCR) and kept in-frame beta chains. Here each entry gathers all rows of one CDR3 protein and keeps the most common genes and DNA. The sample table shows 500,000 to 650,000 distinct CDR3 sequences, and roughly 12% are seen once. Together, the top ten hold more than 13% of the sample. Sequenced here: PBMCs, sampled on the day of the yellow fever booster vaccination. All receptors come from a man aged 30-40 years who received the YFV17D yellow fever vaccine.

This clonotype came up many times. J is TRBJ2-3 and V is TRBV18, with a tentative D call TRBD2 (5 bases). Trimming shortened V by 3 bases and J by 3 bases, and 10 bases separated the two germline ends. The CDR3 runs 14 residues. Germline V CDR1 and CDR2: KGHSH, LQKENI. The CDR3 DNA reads TGTGCCAGCTCACCCGCCGGGGTTACAGATACGCAGTATTTT. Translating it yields CASSPAGVTDTQYF.

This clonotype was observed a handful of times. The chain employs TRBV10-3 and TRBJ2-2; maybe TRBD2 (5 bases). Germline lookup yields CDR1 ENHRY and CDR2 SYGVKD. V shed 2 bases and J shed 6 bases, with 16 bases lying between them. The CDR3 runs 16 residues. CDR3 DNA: TGTGCCATCAGTGAGAAGGGAGCCCGGCTGGCCGGGGAGCTGTTTTTT. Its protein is CAISEKGARLAGELFF.

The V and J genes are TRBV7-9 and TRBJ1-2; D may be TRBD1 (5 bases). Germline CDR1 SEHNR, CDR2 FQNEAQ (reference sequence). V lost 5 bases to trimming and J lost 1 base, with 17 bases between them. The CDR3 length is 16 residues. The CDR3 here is CASSPPGAANNYGYTF. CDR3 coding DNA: TGTGCCAGCAGCCCCCCCGGGGCAGCGAATAACTATGGCTACACCTTC. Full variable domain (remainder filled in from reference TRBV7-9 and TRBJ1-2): DTGVSQNPRHKITKRGQNVTFRCDPISEHNRLYWYRQTLGQGPEFLTYFQNEAQLEKSRLLSDRFSAERPKGSFSTLEIQRTEQGDSAMYLCASSPPGAANNYGYTFGSGTRLTVV.

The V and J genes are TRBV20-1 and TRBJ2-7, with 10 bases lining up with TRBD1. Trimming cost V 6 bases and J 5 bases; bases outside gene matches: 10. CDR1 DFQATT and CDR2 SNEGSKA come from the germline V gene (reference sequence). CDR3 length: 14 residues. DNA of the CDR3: TGCAGTGCCGGGGACAGGGGAATCTTAGACGAGCAGTACTTC. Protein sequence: CSAGDRGILDEQYF.

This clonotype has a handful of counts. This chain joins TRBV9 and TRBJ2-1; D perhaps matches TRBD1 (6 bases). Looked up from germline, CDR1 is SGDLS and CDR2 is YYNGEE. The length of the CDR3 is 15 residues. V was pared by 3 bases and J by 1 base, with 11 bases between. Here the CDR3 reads CASSGSQGSYNEQFF. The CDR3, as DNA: TGTGCCAGCAGCGGGAGCCAGGGGTCCTACAATGAGCAGTTCTTC.

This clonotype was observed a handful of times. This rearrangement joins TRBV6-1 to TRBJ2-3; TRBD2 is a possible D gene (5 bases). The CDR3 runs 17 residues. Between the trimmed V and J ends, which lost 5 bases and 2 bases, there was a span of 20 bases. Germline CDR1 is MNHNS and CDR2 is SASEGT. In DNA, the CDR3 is TGTGCCAGCAGTCCGACGGGTTCTAGCATCCTCACAGATACGCAGTATTTT. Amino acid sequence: CASSPTGSSILTDTQYF.

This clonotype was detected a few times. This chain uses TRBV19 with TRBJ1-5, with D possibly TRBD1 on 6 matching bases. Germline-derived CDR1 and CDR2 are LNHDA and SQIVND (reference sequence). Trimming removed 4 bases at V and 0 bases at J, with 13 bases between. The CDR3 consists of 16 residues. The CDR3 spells CASSTGQQYSNQPQHF. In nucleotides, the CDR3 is TGTGCCAGTAGTACCGGACAGCAATATAGCAATCAGCCCCAGCATTTT.

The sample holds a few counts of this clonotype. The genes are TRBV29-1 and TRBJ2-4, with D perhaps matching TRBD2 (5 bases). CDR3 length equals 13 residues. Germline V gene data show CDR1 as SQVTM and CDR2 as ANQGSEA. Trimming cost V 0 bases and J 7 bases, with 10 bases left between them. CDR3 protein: CSVEDQRRNIQYF. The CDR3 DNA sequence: TGCAGCGTTGAAGATCAACGGAGGAACATTCAGTACTTC.

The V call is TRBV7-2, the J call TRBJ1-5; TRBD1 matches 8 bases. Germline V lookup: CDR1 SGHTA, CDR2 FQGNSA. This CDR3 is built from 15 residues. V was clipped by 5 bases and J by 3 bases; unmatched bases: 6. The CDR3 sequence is CASSEGQVDNQPQHF. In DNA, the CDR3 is TGTGCCAGCAGCGAGGGACAGGTTGACAATCAGCCCCAGCATTTT.

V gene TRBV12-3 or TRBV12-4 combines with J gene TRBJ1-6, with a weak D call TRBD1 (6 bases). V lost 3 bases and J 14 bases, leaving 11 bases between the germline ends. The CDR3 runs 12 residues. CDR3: CASSLQGTSLHF. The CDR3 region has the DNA TGTGCCAGCAGTTTGCAGGGGACCTCCCTCCACTTT.

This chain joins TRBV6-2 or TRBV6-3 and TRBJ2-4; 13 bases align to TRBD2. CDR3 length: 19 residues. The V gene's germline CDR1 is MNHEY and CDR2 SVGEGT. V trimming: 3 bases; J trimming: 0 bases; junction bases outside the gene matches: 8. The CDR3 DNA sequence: TGTGCCAGCAGTTATCTTCCGGGACTAGCGGGACTAGCCAAAAACATTCAGTACTTC. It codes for CASSYLPGLAGLAKNIQYF.

The CDR3: CASSLPGARETQYF. CDR3 DNA sequence: TGTGCCAGCAGCTTACCGGGGGCGCGGGAGACCCAGTACTTC. The V gene is TRBV5-6, the J gene TRBJ2-5; D may match TRBD1 or TRBD2 (6 bases each). There are 14 residues in the CDR3. Trimming stripped 2 bases from V and 5 bases from J, with 13 bases between. CDR1 is SGHDT, CDR2 YYEEEE, per germline.

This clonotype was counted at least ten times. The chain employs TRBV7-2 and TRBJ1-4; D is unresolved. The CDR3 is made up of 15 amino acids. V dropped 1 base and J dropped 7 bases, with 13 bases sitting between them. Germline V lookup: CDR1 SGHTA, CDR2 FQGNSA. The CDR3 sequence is CASSLGAGSREKLFF. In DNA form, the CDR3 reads TGTGCCAGCAGCTTAGGGGCGGGTTCTCGTGAAAAACTGTTTTTT. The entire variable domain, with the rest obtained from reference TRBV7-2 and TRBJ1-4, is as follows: GAGVSQSPSNKVTEKGKDVELRCDPISGHTALYWYRQSLGQGLEFLIYFQGNSAPDKSGLPSDRFSAERTGGSVSTLTIQRTQQEDSAVYLCASSLGAGSREKLFFGSGTQLSVL.

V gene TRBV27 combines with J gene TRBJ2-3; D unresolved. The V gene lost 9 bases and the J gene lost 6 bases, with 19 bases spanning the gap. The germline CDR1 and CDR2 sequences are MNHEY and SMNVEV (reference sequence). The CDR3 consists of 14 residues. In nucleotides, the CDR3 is TGTGCCAGTTACGGCGCTCCCTCGATGGATACGCAGTATTTT. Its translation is CASYGAPSMDTQYF.

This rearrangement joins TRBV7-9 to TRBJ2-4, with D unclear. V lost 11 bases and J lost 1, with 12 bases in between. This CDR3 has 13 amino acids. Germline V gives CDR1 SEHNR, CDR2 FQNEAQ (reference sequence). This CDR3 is CAAEELAKNIQYF. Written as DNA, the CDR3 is TGTGCCGCAGAGGAGCTGGCCAAAAACATTCAGTACTTC.

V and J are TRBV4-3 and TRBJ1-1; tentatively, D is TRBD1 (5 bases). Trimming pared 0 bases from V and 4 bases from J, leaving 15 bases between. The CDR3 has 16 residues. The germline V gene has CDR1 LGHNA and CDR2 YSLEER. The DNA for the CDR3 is TGCGCCAGCAGCCAAGATTCTTCGGGGGGGGGCACTGAAGCTTTCTTT. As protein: CASSQDSSGGGTEAFF.

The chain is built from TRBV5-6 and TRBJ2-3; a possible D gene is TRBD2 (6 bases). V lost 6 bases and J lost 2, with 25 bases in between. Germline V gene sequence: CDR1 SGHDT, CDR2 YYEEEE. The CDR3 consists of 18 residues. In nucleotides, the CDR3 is TGTGCCAGCACACGTGGAATGGAGGGGCTGCCCCCCACAGATACGCAGTATTTT. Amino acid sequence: CASTRGMEGLPPTDTQYF.

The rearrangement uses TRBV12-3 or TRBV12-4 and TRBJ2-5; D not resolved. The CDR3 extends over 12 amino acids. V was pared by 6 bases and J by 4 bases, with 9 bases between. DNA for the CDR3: TGTGCCAGCAGAACACCCGGAGAGACCCAGTACTTC. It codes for CASRTPGETQYF.

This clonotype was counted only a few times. CDR3: CASSETSGTGITEAFF. CDR3 DNA: TGTGCCAGCAGTGAAACAAGTGGGACAGGGATCACTGAAGCTTTCTTT. The gene calls are TRBV25-1 and TRBJ1-1; 9 bases are shared with TRBD1. Unmatched junction bases numbered 8, after V lost 2 bases and J lost 4 bases. CDR3 size: 16 residues. CDR1 and CDR2 from the germline V gene are MGHDK and SYGVNS.

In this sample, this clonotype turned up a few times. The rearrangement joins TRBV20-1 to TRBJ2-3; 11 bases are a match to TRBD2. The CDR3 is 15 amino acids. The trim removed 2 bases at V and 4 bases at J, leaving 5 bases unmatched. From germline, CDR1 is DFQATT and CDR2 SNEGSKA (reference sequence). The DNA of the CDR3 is TGCAGTGCTAGAACGACTAGCGGGATCTCAGATACGCAGTATTTT. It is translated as CSARTTSGISDTQYF.

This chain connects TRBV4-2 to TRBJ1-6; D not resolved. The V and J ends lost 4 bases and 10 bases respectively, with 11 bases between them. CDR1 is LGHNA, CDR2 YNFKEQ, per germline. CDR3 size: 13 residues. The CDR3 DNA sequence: TGTGCCAGCAGCCGGGGAGTGGACTCACCCCTCCACTTT. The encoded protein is CASSRGVDSPLHF.

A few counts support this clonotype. CDR3 nucleotide sequence: TGCAGTGCTAGAGCGGGGGCTAATGAAAAACTGTTTTTT. As protein: CSARAGANEKLFF. V usage is TRBV20-1 and J usage is TRBJ1-4; D perhaps matches TRBD1 (5 bases). The CDR3 runs to 13 residues. V lost 1 base and J lost 3, with 6 bases in between. CDR1 is DFQATT, CDR2 SNEGSKA, per germline (reference sequence).

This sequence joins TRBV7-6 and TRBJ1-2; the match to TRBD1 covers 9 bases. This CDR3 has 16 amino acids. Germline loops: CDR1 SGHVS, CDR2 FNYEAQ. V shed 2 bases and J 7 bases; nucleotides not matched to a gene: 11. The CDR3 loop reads CASSLSAPGQGSGYTF. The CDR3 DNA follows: TGTGCCAGCAGCTTAAGTGCCCCGGGACAGGGCTCTGGCTACACCTTC.

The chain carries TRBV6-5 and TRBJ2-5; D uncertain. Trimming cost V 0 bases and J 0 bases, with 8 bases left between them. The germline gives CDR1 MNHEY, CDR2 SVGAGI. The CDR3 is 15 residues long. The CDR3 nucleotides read TGTGCCAGCAGTTACTCGTCAGCGTACCAAGAGACCCAGTACTTC. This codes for CASSYSSAYQETQYF.

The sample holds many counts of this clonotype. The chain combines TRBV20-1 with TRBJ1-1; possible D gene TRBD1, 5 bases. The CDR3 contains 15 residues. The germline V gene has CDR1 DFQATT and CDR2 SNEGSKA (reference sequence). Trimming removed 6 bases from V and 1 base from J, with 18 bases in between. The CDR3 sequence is CSAKSSPGPNTEAFF. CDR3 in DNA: TGCAGTGCAAAATCCTCGCCGGGGCCGAACACTGAAGCTTTCTTT.

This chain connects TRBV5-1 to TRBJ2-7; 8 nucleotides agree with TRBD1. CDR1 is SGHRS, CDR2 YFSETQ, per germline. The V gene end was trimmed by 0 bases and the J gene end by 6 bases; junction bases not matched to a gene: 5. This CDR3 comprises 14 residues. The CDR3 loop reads CASSLVAGGGEQYF. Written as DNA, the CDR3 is TGCGCCAGCAGCTTGGTGGCAGGGGGCGGCGAGCAGTACTTC.

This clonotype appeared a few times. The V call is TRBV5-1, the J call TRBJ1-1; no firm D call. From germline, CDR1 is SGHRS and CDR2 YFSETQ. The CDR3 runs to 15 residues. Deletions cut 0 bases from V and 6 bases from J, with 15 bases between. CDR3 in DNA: TGCGCCAGCAGCTTGGAACTAGCGGTTCTCTCTGAAGCTTTCTTT. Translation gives CASSLELAVLSEAFF.

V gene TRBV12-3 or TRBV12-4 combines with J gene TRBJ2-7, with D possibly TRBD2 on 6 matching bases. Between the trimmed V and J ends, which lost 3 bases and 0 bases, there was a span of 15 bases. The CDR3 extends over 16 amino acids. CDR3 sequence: CASSFPPGRSSYEQYF. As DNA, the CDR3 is TGTGCCAGCAGTTTTCCCCCGGGGAGGAGCTCCTACGAGCAGTACTTC.

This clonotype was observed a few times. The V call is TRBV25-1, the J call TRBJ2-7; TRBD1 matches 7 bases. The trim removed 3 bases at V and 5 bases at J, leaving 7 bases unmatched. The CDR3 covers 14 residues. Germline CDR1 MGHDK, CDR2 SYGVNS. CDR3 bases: TGTGCCAGCAGTGAGTTTACAGGGGTCGACGAGCAGTACTTC. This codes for CASSEFTGVDEQYF.